This TCR beta chain was obtained from a study of OX40 agonist ivuxolimab in advanced cancers. The overall study: Patients' therapy was ivuxolimab, an antibody that acts as an agonist of OX40 (CD134). Eligibility admitted prior anti-PD-1, anti-PD-L1 or anti-CTLA-4 therapy; about 40% had some. Overall study findings and caveats: At 0.1 to 3.0 mg/kg and by week 6, CD4+ and CD8+ T cells in the blood had expanded clonally.

Method: immunoSEQ multiplex PCR; TCRdb's copy keeps in-frame clones and lacks some. The sample contains tens of thousands of clones, around 90% of which appear only once. This clone is a singleton in its sample. Antigen unknown. At baseline, cycle 4 day 1, and cycle 7 day 1, blood was sampled. This clonotype was obtained from an adult with an advanced solid tumor such as melanoma, head and neck, liver or kidney cancer. Sequences were derived from CD4+ or CD8+ T cells sorted from blood, sampled in a trial of the OX40 agonist ivuxolimab.

This CDR3 is CASSLGDRGETQYF. In nucleotides, the CDR3 is TGTGCCAGCAGCTTGGGGGACAGGGGAGAGACCCAGTACTTC. The rearrangement joins TRBV5-4 to TRBJ2-5; TRBD1 agrees at 10 bases. V was pared by 0 bases and J by 4 bases, with 0 bases of the junction left unmatched. CDR1 is SGHNT and CDR2 is YYREEE in the germline V gene (reference sequence). The CDR3 length is 14 residues. The whole variable domain, filled in from reference TRBV5-4 and TRBJ2-5, reads ETGVTQSPTHLIKTRGQQVTLRCSSQSGHNTVSWYQQALGQGPQFIFQYYREEENGRGNFPPRFSGLQFPNYSSELNVNALELDDSALYLCASSLGDRGETQYFGPGTRLLVL.